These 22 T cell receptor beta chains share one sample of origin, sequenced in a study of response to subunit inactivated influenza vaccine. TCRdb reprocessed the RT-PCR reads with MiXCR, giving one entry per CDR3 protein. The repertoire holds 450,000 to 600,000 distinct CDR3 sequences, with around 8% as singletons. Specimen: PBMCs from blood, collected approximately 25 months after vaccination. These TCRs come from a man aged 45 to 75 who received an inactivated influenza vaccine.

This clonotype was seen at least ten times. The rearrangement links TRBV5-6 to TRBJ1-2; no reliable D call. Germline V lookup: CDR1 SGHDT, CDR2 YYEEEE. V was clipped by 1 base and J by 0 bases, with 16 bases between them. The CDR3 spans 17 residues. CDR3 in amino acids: CASSLRYGVSSNYGYTF. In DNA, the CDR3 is TGTGCCAGCAGCTTGCGGTATGGCGTCTCGTCTAACTATGGCTACACCTTC.

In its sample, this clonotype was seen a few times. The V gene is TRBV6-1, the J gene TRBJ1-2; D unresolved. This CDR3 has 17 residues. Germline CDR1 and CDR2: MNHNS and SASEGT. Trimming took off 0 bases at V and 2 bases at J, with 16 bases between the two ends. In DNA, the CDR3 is TGTGCCAGCAGTGAAGCGCGATGGGAGGGAATGAACTATGGCTACACCTTC. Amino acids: CASSEARWEGMNYGYTF.

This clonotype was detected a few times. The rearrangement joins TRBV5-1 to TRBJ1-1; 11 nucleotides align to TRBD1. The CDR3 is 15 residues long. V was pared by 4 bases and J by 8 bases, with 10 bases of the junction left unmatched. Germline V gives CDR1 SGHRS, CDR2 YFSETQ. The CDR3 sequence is CASSLTGTGGLEAFF. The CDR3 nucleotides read TGCGCCAGCAGCCTAACCGGGACAGGGGGTTTGGAAGCTTTCTTT. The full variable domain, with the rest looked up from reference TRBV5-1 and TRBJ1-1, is KAGVTQTPRYLIKTRGQQVTLSCSPISGHRSVSWYQQTPGQGLQFLFEYFSETQRNKGNFPGRFSGRQFSNSRSEMNVSTLELGDSALYLCASSLTGTGGLEAFFGQGTRLTVV.

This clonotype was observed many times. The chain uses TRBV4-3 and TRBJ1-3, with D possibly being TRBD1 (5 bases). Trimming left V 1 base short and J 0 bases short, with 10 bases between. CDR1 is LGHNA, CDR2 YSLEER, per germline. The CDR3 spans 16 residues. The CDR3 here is CASSQAADSSGNTIYF. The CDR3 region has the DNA TGCGCCAGCAGCCAAGCGGCCGACAGCTCTGGAAACACCATATATTTT.

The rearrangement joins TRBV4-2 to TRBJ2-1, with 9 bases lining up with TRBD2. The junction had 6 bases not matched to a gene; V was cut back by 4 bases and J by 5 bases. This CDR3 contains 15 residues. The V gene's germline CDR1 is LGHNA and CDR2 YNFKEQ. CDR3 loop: CASSRASGANNEQFF. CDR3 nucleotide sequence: TGTGCCAGCAGCCGAGCTAGCGGGGCAAACAATGAGCAGTTCTTC.

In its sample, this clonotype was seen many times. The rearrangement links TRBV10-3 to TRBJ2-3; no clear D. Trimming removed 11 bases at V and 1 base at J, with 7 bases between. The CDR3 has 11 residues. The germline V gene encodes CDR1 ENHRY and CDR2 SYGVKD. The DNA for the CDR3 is TGTGCCGCCCGAGGCACAGATACGCAGTATTTT. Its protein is CAARGTDTQYF.

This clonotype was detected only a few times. Here the CDR3 DNA reads TGCAGTGCTCGGCCAAGGAGAGACCAAGAGACCCAGTACTTC. It is translated as CSARPRRDQETQYF. The rearrangement uses TRBV20-1 and TRBJ2-5; unclear D gene. The germline V gene has CDR1 DFQATT and CDR2 SNEGSKA (reference sequence). Trimming removed 5 bases from V and 0 bases from J, with 13 bases in between. The length of the CDR3 is 14 residues.

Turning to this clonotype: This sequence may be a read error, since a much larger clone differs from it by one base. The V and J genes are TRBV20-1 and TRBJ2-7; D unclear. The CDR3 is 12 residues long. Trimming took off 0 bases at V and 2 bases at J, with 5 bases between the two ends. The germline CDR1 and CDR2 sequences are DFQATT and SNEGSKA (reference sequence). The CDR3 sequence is CSARDDPYEQYF. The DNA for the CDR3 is TGCAGTGCTAGAGATGACCCCTACGAGCAGTACTTC.

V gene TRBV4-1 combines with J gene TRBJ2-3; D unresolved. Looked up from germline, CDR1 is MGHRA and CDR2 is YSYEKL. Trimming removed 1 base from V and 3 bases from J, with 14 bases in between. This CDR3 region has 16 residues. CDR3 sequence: CASSQAAHRLTDTQYF. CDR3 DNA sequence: TGCGCCAGCAGCCAAGCAGCTCACAGATTAACAGATACGCAGTATTTT.

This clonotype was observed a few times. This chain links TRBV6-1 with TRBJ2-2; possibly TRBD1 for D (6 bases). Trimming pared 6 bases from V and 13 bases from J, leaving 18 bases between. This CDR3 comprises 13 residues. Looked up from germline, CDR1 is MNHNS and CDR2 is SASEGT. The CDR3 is CASRDTGFSALFF. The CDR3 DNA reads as TGTGCCAGCAGAGACACAGGGTTCTCTGCGCTGTTTTTT.

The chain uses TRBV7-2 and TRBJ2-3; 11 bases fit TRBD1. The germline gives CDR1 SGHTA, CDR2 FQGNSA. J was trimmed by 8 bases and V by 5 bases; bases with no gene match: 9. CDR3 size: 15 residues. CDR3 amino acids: CASSLGTGGWGTQYF. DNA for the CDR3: TGTGCCAGCAGCCTTGGGACAGGGGGATGGGGTACGCAGTATTTT.

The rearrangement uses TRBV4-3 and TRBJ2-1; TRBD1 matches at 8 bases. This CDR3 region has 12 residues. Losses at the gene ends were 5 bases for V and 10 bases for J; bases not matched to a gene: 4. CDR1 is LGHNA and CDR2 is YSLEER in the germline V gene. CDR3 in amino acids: CASSARQGEQFF. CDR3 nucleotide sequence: TGCGCCAGCAGCGCCCGACAGGGGGAGCAGTTCTTC.

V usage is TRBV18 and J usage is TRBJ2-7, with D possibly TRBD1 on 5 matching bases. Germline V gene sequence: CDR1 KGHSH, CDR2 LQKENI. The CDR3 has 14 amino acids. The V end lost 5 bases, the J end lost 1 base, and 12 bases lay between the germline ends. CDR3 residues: CASSGAGVSYEQYF. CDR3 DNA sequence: TGTGCCAGCTCAGGGGCAGGTGTTTCCTACGAGCAGTACTTC.

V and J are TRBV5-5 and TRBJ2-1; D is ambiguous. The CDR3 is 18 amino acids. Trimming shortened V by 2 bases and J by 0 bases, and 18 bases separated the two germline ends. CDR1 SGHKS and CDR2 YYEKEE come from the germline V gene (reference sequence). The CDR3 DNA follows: TGTGCCAGCAGCTTCTTTTATTCGGTTTTAAGCTCCTACAATGAGCAGTTCTTC. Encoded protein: CASSFFYSVLSSYNEQFF.

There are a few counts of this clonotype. The CDR3 nucleotides read TGTGCCAGCAGTGTTGGGCCTACGGCGTACTTC. It is translated as CASSVGPTAYF. The V gene is TRBV28, the J gene TRBJ2-7; the D is unclear. Trimming cost V 5 bases and J 12 bases, with 14 bases left between them. The CDR3 spans 11 residues. Per germline, CDR1 MDHEN and CDR2 SYDVKM.

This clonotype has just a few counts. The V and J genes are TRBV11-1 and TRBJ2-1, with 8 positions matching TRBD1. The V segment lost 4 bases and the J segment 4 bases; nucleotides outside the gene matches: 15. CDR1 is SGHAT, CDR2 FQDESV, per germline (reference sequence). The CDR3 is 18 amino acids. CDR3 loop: CASSSLDRALVGYNEQFF. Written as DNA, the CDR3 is TGTGCCAGCAGCTCCTTGGACAGGGCGCTGGTGGGGTACAATGAGCAGTTCTTC.

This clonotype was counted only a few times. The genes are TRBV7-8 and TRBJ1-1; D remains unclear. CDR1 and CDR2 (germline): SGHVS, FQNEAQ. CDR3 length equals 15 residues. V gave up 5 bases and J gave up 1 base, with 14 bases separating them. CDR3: CASSQGHTRNTEAFF. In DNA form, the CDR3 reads TGTGCCAGCAGCCAAGGGCACACCCGGAACACTGAAGCTTTCTTT.

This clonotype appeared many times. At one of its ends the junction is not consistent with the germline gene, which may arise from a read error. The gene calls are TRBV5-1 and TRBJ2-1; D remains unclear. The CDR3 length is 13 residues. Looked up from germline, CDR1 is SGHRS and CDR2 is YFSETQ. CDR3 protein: CASSLGRDNEQFF. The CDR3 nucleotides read TGTGCCAGCAGCTTAGGACGGGACAATGAGCAGTTCTTC.

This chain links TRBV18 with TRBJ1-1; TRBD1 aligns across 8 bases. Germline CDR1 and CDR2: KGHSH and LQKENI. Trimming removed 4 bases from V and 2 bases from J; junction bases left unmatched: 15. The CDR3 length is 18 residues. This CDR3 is CASSLSPTPGQENTEAFF. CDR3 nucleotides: TGTGCCAGCTCACTTAGTCCAACCCCGGGACAGGAAAACACTGAAGCTTTCTTT.

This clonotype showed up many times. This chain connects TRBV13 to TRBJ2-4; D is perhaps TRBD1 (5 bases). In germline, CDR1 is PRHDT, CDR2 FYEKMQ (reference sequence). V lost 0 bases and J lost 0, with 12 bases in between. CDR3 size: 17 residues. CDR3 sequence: CASSLGQGREAKNIQYF. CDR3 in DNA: TGTGCCAGCAGCTTAGGCCAGGGCAGGGAAGCCAAAAACATTCAGTACTTC.

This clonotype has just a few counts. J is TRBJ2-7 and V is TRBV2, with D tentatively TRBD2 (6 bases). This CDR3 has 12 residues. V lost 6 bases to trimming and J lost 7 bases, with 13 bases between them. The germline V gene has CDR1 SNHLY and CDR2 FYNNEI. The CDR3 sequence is CASRGDSLEQYF. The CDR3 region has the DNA TGTGCCAGCAGGGGGGACTCCTTAGAGCAGTACTTC.

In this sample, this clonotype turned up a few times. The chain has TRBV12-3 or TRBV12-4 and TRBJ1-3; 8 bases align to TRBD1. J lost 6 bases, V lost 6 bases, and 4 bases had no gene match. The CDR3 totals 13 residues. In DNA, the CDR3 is TGTGCCAGCAGACGACAGGGGCCAAACACCATATATTTT. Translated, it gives CASRRQGPNTIYF.